This passage covers 6 T cell receptor beta chains from one sample sequenced in a study of blood T cells in healthy people across ages. The second PCR ran about 6 to 11 cycles with a sample-barcoded 5' primer and J-beta primers. TCRdb fed the 5' RACE reads into MiXCR, producing one record per CDR3 protein. This table holds about 830,000 distinct CDR3 sequences, approximately 67% found once. Sequencing was done on a sample of blood. The receptors derive from a man aged 30-40 years in good health.

This clonotype was counted a few times. The chain links TRBV12-3 or TRBV12-4 to TRBJ2-6; no reliable D call. The CDR3 covers 14 residues. Deletions cut 6 bases from V and 4 bases from J, with 10 bases between. This chain's CDR3 is CASRPVGGANVLTF. CDR3 DNA: TGTGCCAGCAGGCCGGTGGGGGGGGCCAACGTCCTGACTTTC.

This chain connects TRBV27 to TRBJ2-7; 8 positions agree with TRBD1. V was clipped by 8 bases and J by 7 bases; unmatched bases: 7. The germline V gene has CDR1 MNHEY and CDR2 SMNVEV (reference sequence). This CDR3 comprises 12 residues. CDR3 in amino acids: CASGWTGWEQYF. CDR3 nucleotides: TGTGCCAGCGGCTGGACAGGGTGGGAGCAGTACTTC.

This clonotype was seen just once. The J gene is TRBJ2-1, the V gene TRBV28, with D hard to call. The last part of the DNA fits TRBJ2-7 better; the J call may be wrong. Germline CDR1 MDHEN, CDR2 SYDVKM. CDR3 length equals 16 residues. The CDR3 is CASSLPPNRNYNEQYF. The CDR3 DNA sequence: TGTGCCAGCAGTTTACCGCCAAATAGAAACTACAATGAGCAGTACTTC.

This chain uses TRBV9 with TRBJ1-2, with D maybe TRBD1 (5 bases). This CDR3 region has 14 residues. The germline gives CDR1 SGDLS, CDR2 YYNGEE. The V and J ends lost 6 bases and 3 bases respectively, with 15 bases between them. CDR3 sequence reads: CASTLGLGDYGYTF. CDR3 DNA: TGTGCCAGCACCCTCGGGTTAGGGGACTATGGCTACACCTTC.

The V call is TRBV7-8, the J call TRBJ1-1, with 7 bases fitting TRBD1. The germline V gene encodes CDR1 SGHVS and CDR2 FQNEAQ. V was pared by 5 bases and J by 6 bases, with 9 bases of the junction left unmatched. This CDR3 region has 14 residues. The CDR3 DNA is TGTGCCAGCAGCATAGGGGGACAGAGGGCTGAAGCTTTCTTT. This codes for CASSIGGQRAEAFF.

This clonotype has only a few counts. The rearrangement links TRBV7-3 to TRBJ2-3; 11 nucleotides match TRBD1. Germline lookup yields CDR1 SGHTA and CDR2 FQGTGA. The CDR3 is 14 residues long. The trim removed 5 bases at V and 6 bases at J, leaving 4 bases unmatched. The CDR3 loop reads CASSRGQGADTQYF. CDR3 coding DNA: TGTGCCAGCAGCCGTGGACAGGGGGCTGATACGCAGTATTTT.